A single sample gave rise to the 7 T cell receptor beta chains below, sequenced in a study of blood T cell repertoires in COVID-19. Sequencing was performed with immunoSEQ multiplex PCR; in TCRdb, only in-frame clones are kept and a portion is missing. This sample has more than 100,000 clones, with 84% found just once. Sequencing was done on a sample of PBMCs or T cells enriched from blood (not recorded which). The source is a woman in her thirties who had recovered from COVID-19.

This sequence joins TRBV20-1 and TRBJ1-2, with D hard to call. Trimming removed 3 bases at V and 6 bases at J, with 11 bases between. The CDR3 covers 12 residues. CDR1 and CDR2 (germline): DFQATT, SNEGSKA (reference sequence). The CDR3: CSASTQADGYTF. CDR3 DNA: TGCAGTGCTAGTACGCAGGCCGATGGCTACACCTTC.

The J gene is TRBJ1-4, the V gene TRBV28, with 9 bases identical to TRBD1. CDR1 is MDHEN, CDR2 SYDVKM, per germline. Trimming took 10 bases from V and 8 from J; bases not matched to a gene: 14. The length of the CDR3 is 15 residues. The CDR3 here is CATRPLRQGEEKLFF. CDR3 bases: TGTGCCACCAGACCCTTAAGACAGGGGGAGGAAAAACTGTTTTTT.

The rearrangement joins TRBV20-1 to TRBJ1-5, with a tentative D call TRBD1 (5 bases). This CDR3 spans 14 amino acids. V shed 3 bases and J shed 5 bases, with 14 bases lying between them. Germline CDR1 DFQATT, CDR2 SNEGSKA (reference sequence). CDR3 DNA sequence: TGCAGTGCTAGTGGTGGCAGGGCCGATCAGCCCCAGCATTTT. Protein: CSASGGRADQPQHF.

Written as DNA, the CDR3 is TGTGCCAGCAGAGGGGGGGGACAGGAATTCTATGGCTACACCTTC. Encoded protein: CASRGGGQEFYGYTF. The chain couples TRBV5-4 to TRBJ1-2; the match to TRBD1 covers 8 bases. The CDR3 has 15 residues. CDR1 SGHNT and CDR2 YYREEE come from the germline V gene (reference sequence). The J segment lost 4 bases and the V segment lost 5 bases, leaving 10 bases of the junction unmatched.

The CDR3 DNA sequence: TGTGCCACCAGTGAGCCCCGGGAACGCACAGATACGCAGTATTTT. This encodes CATSEPRERTDTQYF. The rearrangement joins TRBV24-1 to TRBJ2-3, with D perhaps TRBD2 (5 bases). The germline V gene encodes CDR1 KGHDR and CDR2 SFDVKD. V was clipped by 4 bases and J by 1 base, with 11 bases between them. The CDR3 totals 15 residues.

The chain recombines TRBV5-1 with TRBJ1-3, with D perhaps matching TRBD1 (6 bases). V lost 4 bases to trimming and J lost 2 bases, with 10 bases between them. This CDR3 has 14 amino acids. CDR1 and CDR2 (germline): SGHRS, YFSETQ. CDR3 amino acids: CASSLDRTGNTIYF. As DNA, the CDR3 is TGCGCCAGCAGCCTGGACAGAACTGGAAACACCATATATTTT. The full variable domain, its missing parts supplied by reference TRBV5-1 and TRBJ1-3, is KAGVTQTPRYLIKTRGQQVTLSCSPISGHRSVSWYQQTPGQGLQFLFEYFSETQRNKGNFPGRFSGRQFSNSRSEMNVSTLELGDSALYLCASSLDRTGNTIYFGEGSWLTVV.

This chain joins TRBV23-1 and TRBJ2-2; 11 bases match TRBD2. TRBV23-1 is placed among ORFs of uncertain function. With 3 bases clipped from V and 1 base from J, the junction kept 4 bases outside the gene matches. This CDR3 is 17 amino acids long. The CDR3 DNA reads TGCGCCAGCAGTCAGTTAGCGGGAGGGCAGAACACCGGGGAGCTGTTTTTT. Its protein is CASSQLAGGQNTGELFF.